This is a list of T cell receptor beta chains from one sample in a study of beta chain features in type 1 diabetes. Clones were read by immunoSEQ multiplex PCR, and TCRdb kept only the in-frame ones, dropping some. The table shows about 740,000 clones, with roughly 13% occurring only once. The sample comprised naive CD4+ T cells from blood. The receptors were sampled from a man aged 18 to 30 with type 1 diabetes. Each CDR3 is given with its conserved first and last residue. A D gene is named only where the DNA matches it firmly. The size field is filled for only some rows; it gives once, few, many or a size class.

J gene,clone size,D gene,V gene,CDR3 protein,CDR3 DNA
TRBJ1-2,few,TRBD1,TRBV7-2,CASTDPITRQGGDGYTF,TGTGCCAGCACCGACCCAATTACAAGACAGGGCGGAGATGGCTACACCTTC
TRBJ1-6,NA,NA,TRBV2,CAIPTARVDSPLHF,TGTGCCATCCCGACGGCAAGGGTGGATTCACCCCTCCACTTT
TRBJ1-1,few,TRBD1,TRBV5-1,CASSYGQGGTEAFF,TGCGCCAGCAGCTACGGACAGGGTGGCACTGAAGCTTTCTTT
TRBJ2-1,few,TRBD2,TRBV4-2,CASSQGRSGGSNEQFF,TGTGCCAGCAGCCAAGGCCGTAGCGGGGGATCCAATGAGCAGTTCTTC
TRBJ1-1,few,NA,TRBV19,CASSMRATMGAFF,TGTGCCAGTAGTATGCGGGCGACGATGGGGGCTTTCTTT
TRBJ2-1,NA,TRBD2,TRBV9,CASSVAPSGAEWQFF,TGTGCCAGCAGCGTAGCTCCTAGCGGGGCCGAATGGCAGTTCTTC
TRBJ2-3,NA,NA,TRBV7-9,CASSLEGTTDTQYF,TGTGCCAGCAGCTTAGAGGGTACGACAGATACGCAGTATTTT
TRBJ2-4,few,TRBD2,TRBV7-3,CASSEPSGGGIQYF,TGTGCCAGCAGCGAGCCTAGCGGGGGAGGAATTCAGTACTTC
TRBJ2-5,NA,TRBD2,TRBV5-4,CASSPRGTSGEETQYF,TGTGCCAGCAGCCCCCGGGGGACTAGCGGGGAAGAGACCCAGTACTTC
TRBJ2-7,few,NA,TRBV27,CASSLEGANEQYF,TGTGCCAGCAGTTTGGAGGGGGCGAACGAGCAGTACTTC
TRBJ2-1,few,NA,TRBV7-9,CASEGGYYNEQFF,TGTGCCAGCGAGGGGGGGTATTACAATGAGCAGTTCTTC
TRBJ1-1,few,TRBD1,TRBV29-1,CSVQGQGGTEAFF,TGCAGCGTGCAGGGACAGGGAGGGACTGAAGCTTTCTTT
TRBJ1-5,few,TRBD1,TRBV30,CAWSMQGDQPQHF,TGTGCCTGGAGTATGCAGGGGGATCAGCCCCAGCATTTT
TRBJ1-1,NA,TRBD1,TRBV7-3,CASSLQGGFEAFF,TGTGCCAGCAGCTTACAGGGGGGCTTTGAAGCTTTCTTT
TRBJ2-6,few,NA,TRBV9,CASSESSSGANVLTF,TGTGCCAGCAGCGAATCGAGCTCTGGGGCCAACGTCCTGACTTTC
TRBJ2-7,few,TRBD2,TRBV4-1,CASSQPPAGAGRYF,TGCGCCAGCAGCCAACCCCCGGCCGGAGCGGGGAGGTACTTC
TRBJ2-2,NA,NA,TRBV19,CASSIAAKSGELFF,TGTGCCAGTAGTATAGCAGCCAAGTCCGGGGAGCTGTTTTTT
TRBJ1-1,few,NA,TRBV4-1,CASSQYAAEITEAFF,TGCGCCAGCAGCCAATATGCGGCGGAGATCACTGAAGCTTTCTTT
TRBJ2-7,NA,NA,TRBV30,CACILVGSSYEQYF,TGTGCCTGCATACTCGTTGGCAGCTCCTACGAGCAGTACTTC
TRBJ1-4,NA,NA,TRBV4-2,CASILRAGAEATNEKLFF,TGTGCCAGCATCTTAAGGGCTGGCGCAGAGGCAACTAATGAAAAACTGTTTTTT
TRBJ2-2,NA,NA,TRBV19,CASRTGGKTGELFF,TGTGCCAGTAGGACGGGCGGTAAGACCGGGGAGCTGTTTTTT
TRBJ1-5,NA,NA,TRBV6-1,CASRYRDMDQPQHF,TGTGCCAGCAGGTACCGGGACATGGATCAGCCCCAGCATTTT
TRBJ1-1,once,NA,TRBV10-3,CAINLGQGTEAFF,TGTGCCATCAATCTAGGACAAGGGACTGAAGCTTTCTTT
TRBJ1-1,NA,TRBD1,TRBV4-2,CASSPSWDRGNTEAFF,TGTGCCAGCAGCCCTTCATGGGACAGGGGGAACACTGAAGCTTTCTTT
TRBJ2-1,few,TRBD1,TRBV4-2,CASSLTTGGSNEQFF,TGTGCCAGCAGCCTTACCACAGGGGGCTCAAATGAGCAGTTCTTC
TRBJ2-3,NA,NA,TRBV5-1,CASSLEVDTQYF,TGCGCCAGCAGCTTGGAGGTTGATACGCAGTATTTT
TRBJ1-4,NA,NA,TRBV6-5,CASRDTGLNEKLFF,TGTGCCAGCAGGGACACGGGGTTAAATGAAAAACTGTTTTTT
TRBJ1-2,few,TRBD1,TRBV30,CAWIGGQSYGYTF,TGTGCCTGGATAGGGGGACAGAGCTATGGCTACACCTTC
TRBJ1-1,NA,NA,TRBV18,CASSPIGGSGTEAFF,TGTGCCAGCTCACCAATCGGGGGGTCTGGCACTGAAGCTTTCTTT
TRBJ2-5,few,NA,TRBV30,CAWSVAGQETQYF,TGTGCCTGGAGTGTGGCAGGGCAAGAGACCCAGTACTTC
TRBJ1-1,NA,NA,TRBV23-1,CASSLPEGWTEAFF,TGCGCCAGCAGCCTCCCTGAGGGTTGGACTGAAGCTTTCTTT
TRBJ1-2,NA,TRBD1,TRBV7-9,CASSRDRANGYTF,TGTGCCAGCAGCCGTGACAGGGCTAACGGCTACACCTTC
TRBJ2-7,few,NA,TRBV5-1,CASKDSSYEQYF,TGCGCCAGCAAGGATAGCTCCTACGAGCAGTACTTC
TRBJ2-7,NA,NA,TRBV2,CASLRRAEQYF,TGTGCCAGCCTCAGAAGGGCCGAGCAGTACTTC
TRBJ2-7,NA,NA,TRBV4-1,CASSQGIDYRYEQYF,TGCGCCAGCAGCCAAGGGATAGATTACCGATACGAGCAGTACTTC
TRBJ2-7,few,NA,TRBV28,CASSLSPTEGTYEQYF,TGTGCCAGCAGTTTATCCCCGACAGAAGGGACATACGAGCAGTACTTC
TRBJ2-3,few,NA,TRBV13,CASSLGAGALDTQYF,TGTGCCAGCAGCTTAGGCGCGGGGGCTCTTGATACGCAGTATTTT
TRBJ1-5,few,NA,TRBV7-9,CASSRGELNQPQHF,TGTGCCAGCAGTCGAGGGGAGTTAAATCAGCCCCAGCATTTT
TRBJ2-2,NA,NA,TRBV11-2,CASSLRAQSNTGELFF,TGTGCCAGCAGCTTGCGGGCACAGTCGAACACCGGGGAGCTGTTTTTT
TRBJ2-3,few,NA,TRBV4-1,CASSQQEFSTDTQYF,TGCGCCAGCAGCCAACAGGAGTTTAGCACAGATACGCAGTATTTT
TRBJ1-5,few,NA,TRBV6-6,CASGAELRYQPQHF,TGTGCCAGCGGTGCGGAGCTTAGGTATCAGCCCCAGCATTTT
TRBJ1-6,once,NA,TRBV30,CAWTLRDLNSPLHF,TGTGCCTGGACCCTACGGGACCTCAATTCACCCCTCCACTTT
TRBJ1-2,few,TRBD1,TRBV27,CASSLPGQRGSYTF,TGTGCCAGCAGTCTCCCGGGACAGCGTGGTAGCTACACCTTC